These 22 T cell receptor beta chains came from one sample sequenced in a study of blood T cell repertoires in COVID-19. TCRdb's table, derived via immunoSEQ multiplex PCR, lists solely in-frame clones and lacks some. This table holds 150,000 or so clones, around 90% found once. Input material: peripheral blood. Every receptor here comes from a man aged 55 to 70 with acute or convalescent COVID-19.

The chain has TRBV2 and TRBJ2-2; 7 bases agree with TRBD1. Germline CDR1 SNHLY, CDR2 FYNNEI. The V and J ends lost 5 bases and 0 bases, in that order; junction bases with no gene match: 6. The CDR3 covers 16 residues. The CDR3 sequence is CASSLNRGPNTGELFF. CDR3 in DNA: TGTGCCAGCAGTTTAAACAGGGGCCCGAACACCGGGGAGCTGTTTTTT.

In its sample, this clone was seen once. As DNA, the CDR3 is TGTGCCAGCAGCTCGGGACTAGCGGGAGTGGAGACCCAGTACTTC. Translated: CASSSGLAGVETQYF. This chain connects TRBV11-3 to TRBJ2-5; 14 bases agree with TRBD2. CDR1 and CDR2 from the germline V gene are SGHNT and YENEEA. V lost 4 bases to trimming and J lost 5 bases; unmatched junction nucleotides: 3. This CDR3 is 15 amino acids long.

J is TRBJ1-2 and V is TRBV5-1; no clear D gene. Trimming shortened V by 2 bases and J by 1 base, and 18 bases separated the two germline ends. From germline, CDR1 is SGHRS and CDR2 YFSETQ. CDR3 length: 17 residues. CDR3 loop: CASSFDPQLRDNYGYTF. CDR3 sequence (DNA): TGCGCCAGCAGCTTTGACCCACAGCTAAGAGATAACTATGGCTACACCTTC.

This chain's CDR3 is CASSRDRGQNEQFF. The CDR3 DNA follows: TGTGCCAGCTCACGGGACAGGGGACAAAATGAGCAGTTCTTC. The rearrangement links TRBV18 to TRBJ2-1; TRBD1 agrees at 10 bases. The CDR3 contains 14 residues. V was pared by 4 bases and J by 7 bases, with 4 bases of the junction left unmatched. Germline V gives CDR1 KGHSH, CDR2 LQKENI.

The chain employs TRBV6-5 and TRBJ2-3; 8 nucleotides align to TRBD2. The CDR3 runs 13 residues. Trimming at V came to 5 bases and at J to 5 bases, leaving 3 bases not matched to a gene. CDR1 MNHEY and CDR2 SVGAGI come from the germline V gene. CDR3 region: CASSRGGRDTQYF. The CDR3 bases are TGTGCCAGCAGTCGGGGGGGAAGAGATACGCAGTATTTT.

The chain carries TRBV12-3 or TRBV12-4 and TRBJ1-2, with 9 bases matching TRBD1. V lost 4 bases to trimming and J lost 4 bases; unmatched junction nucleotides: 1. The CDR3 has 13 residues. CDR3 loop: CASSWGQGYGYTF. CDR3 nucleotides: TGTGCCAGCAGTTGGGGACAGGGCTATGGCTACACCTTC.

The table lists this clone with a count of one. The chain links TRBV5-1 to TRBJ1-4; a weak D match, TRBD1 (5 bases). The ends were cut back, 0 bases at V and 3 bases at J, with 6 bases in the middle. CDR1 is SGHRS, CDR2 YFSETQ, per germline. The CDR3 sequence is 14 residues long. The CDR3 sequence is CASSLVGANEKLFF. In DNA, the CDR3 is TGCGCCAGCAGCTTGGTAGGGGCTAATGAAAAACTGTTTTTT.

The V and J genes are TRBV5-6 and TRBJ1-2; D perhaps matches TRBD1 (6 bases). The CDR3 is made up of 14 amino acids. V gave up 1 base and J gave up 4 bases, with 11 bases separating them. Germline V lookup: CDR1 SGHDT, CDR2 YYEEEE. CDR3 sequence (DNA): TGTGCCAGCAGCTTGTCTGGACAGCTCTATGGCTACACCTTC. It is translated as CASSLSGQLYGYTF.

The chain is built from TRBV2 and TRBJ1-1; no firm D call. V was clipped by 5 bases and J by 7 bases, with 11 bases between them. Per germline, CDR1 SNHLY and CDR2 FYNNEI. This CDR3 spans 12 amino acids. The chain's CDR3 is CASSFVRVEAFF. For the CDR3, the DNA is TGTGCCAGCAGTTTCGTGAGGGTTGAAGCTTTCTTT. The full variable domain, in which reference TRBV2 and TRBJ1-1 provide the parts outside the CDR3, is EPEVTQTPSHQVTQMGQEVILRCVPISNHLYFYWYRQILGQKVEFLVSFYNNEISEKSEIFDDQFSVERPDGSNFTLKIRSTKLEDSAMYFCASSFVRVEAFFGQGTRLTVV.

The chain couples TRBV30 to TRBJ1-1, with a possible D match to TRBD1 (5 bases). CDR1 and CDR2 (germline): GTSNPN, SVGIG (reference sequence). With 5 bases removed from V and 1 base from J, the gap between germline ends came to 14 bases. The CDR3 covers 14 residues. Written as DNA, the CDR3 is TGTGCCTGGGTGGGTTGGGGCAGGAACACTGAAGCTTTCTTT. It yields the protein CAWVGWGRNTEAFF.

The rearrangement uses TRBV6-2 or TRBV6-3 and TRBJ2-7, with a possible D match to TRBD2 (5 bases). The CDR3 length is 13 residues. From germline, CDR1 is MNHEY and CDR2 SVGEGT. Trimming cost V 0 bases and J 9 bases, with 12 bases left between them. CDR3 amino acids: CASSYSGVRGQYF. CDR3 sequence (DNA): TGTGCCAGCAGTTACTCGGGAGTCCGTGGGCAGTACTTC.

This clone was observed a single time. This chain joins TRBV12-5 and TRBJ1-1; D remains ambiguous. Germline CDR1 reads LGHNT; CDR2 reads FRNRAP. This CDR3 contains 15 residues. V gave up 5 bases and J gave up 1 base, with 14 bases separating them. CDR3 coding DNA: TGTGCTAGTGGTGCCCTCGGTGGAGGGAACACTGAAGCTTTCTTT. Translation gives CASGALGGGNTEAFF.

This clone has just one count. The rearrangement joins TRBV30 to TRBJ2-7; possibly TRBD1 for D (5 bases). The CDR3 has 13 residues. CDR1 and CDR2 (germline): GTSNPN, SVGIG (reference sequence). V lost 0 bases, J lost 4 bases, and 10 bases lay in between. The CDR3 DNA reads as TGTGCCTGGAGTGTAGGACATCTTTACGAGCAGTACTTC. Protein product: CAWSVGHLYEQYF. The full variable domain, in which reference TRBV30 and TRBJ2-7 provide the parts outside the CDR3, is SQTIHQWPATLVQPVGSPLSLECTVEGTSNPNLYWYRQAAGRGLQLLFYSVGIGQISSEVPQNLSASRPQDRQFILSSKKLLLSDSGFYLCAWSVGHLYEQYFGPGTRLTVT.

This chain links TRBV18 with TRBJ1-1; possible D gene TRBD1, 6 bases. The CDR3 is made up of 12 amino acids. V was shortened by 6 bases and J by 5 bases, with 10 bases between the two germline ends. Germline lookup yields CDR1 KGHSH and CDR2 LQKENI. The CDR3: CASSAGETEAFF. The CDR3 DNA reads TGTGCCAGCTCGGCAGGGGAGACTGAAGCTTTCTTT.

V gene TRBV5-1 combines with J gene TRBJ1-2, with TRBD1 matching 8 bases. Germline CDR1 is SGHRS and CDR2 is YFSETQ. The CDR3 sequence is 17 residues long. J was trimmed by 4 bases and V by 4 bases; bases with no gene match: 15. The CDR3 loop reads CASSALDRDVGTYGYTF. The DNA for the CDR3 is TGCGCCAGCAGCGCGTTGGACAGGGACGTAGGTACCTATGGCTACACCTTC.

This chain links TRBV5-1 with TRBJ2-3, with 9 bases fitting TRBD1. Germline V gene sequence: CDR1 SGHRS, CDR2 YFSETQ. The CDR3 loop spans 16 amino acids. After removal of 2 bases from V and 1 base from J, the junction contained 5 bases not matched to a gene. The CDR3 sequence: CASSLQGARGTDTQYF. The CDR3 DNA is TGCGCCAGCAGCTTACAGGGGGCGCGAGGCACAGATACGCAGTATTTT.

This clone was detected a few times. The chain has TRBV10-1 and TRBJ2-7; no firm D call. Germline CDR1 WNHNN, CDR2 SYGVQD (reference sequence). Trimming shortened V by 0 bases and J by 2 bases, and 5 bases separated the two germline ends. The CDR3 runs 13 residues. CDR3 DNA sequence: TGCGCCAGCAGTGAGTCCTTTGCCTACGAGCAGTACTTC. Residues: CASSESFAYEQYF.

J is TRBJ2-1 and V is TRBV11-1; TRBD2 might be the D (6 bases). This CDR3 has 15 residues. Between the trimmed V and J ends, which lost 5 bases and 3 bases, there was a span of 14 bases. Per the germline V gene, CDR1 is SGHAT and CDR2 is FQDESV (reference sequence). CDR3 in DNA: TGTGCCAGCAGCCCGGGGAGGCAGTTCTACAATGAGCAGTTCTTC. It is translated as CASSPGRQFYNEQFF.

The chain uses TRBV5-4 and TRBJ1-2; D is unclear. This CDR3 spans 14 amino acids. Trimming shortened V by 4 bases and J by 9 bases, and 19 bases separated the two germline ends. Germline CDR1 and CDR2: SGHNT and YYREEE (reference sequence). DNA of the CDR3: TGTGCCAGCAGCCTACCCCGTGAGGGCAATCGCTACACCTTC. Its translation is CASSLPREGNRYTF.

This clone was counted once. The rearrangement joins TRBV2 to TRBJ1-3; possibly TRBD1 for D (5 bases). With 5 bases removed from V and 4 bases from J, the gap between germline ends came to 15 bases. The CDR3 extends over 15 amino acids. Germline loops: CDR1 SNHLY, CDR2 FYNNEI. CDR3 DNA sequence: TGTGCCAGCAGTACGACAGCGCTTCCCGGAAACACCATATATTTT. Translation: CASSTTALPGNTIYF.

The V gene is TRBV18, the J gene TRBJ2-2; no definite D call. Germline V lookup: CDR1 KGHSH, CDR2 LQKENI. This CDR3 is built from 13 residues. Trimming removed 3 bases from V and 5 bases from J, with 7 bases in between. This chain's CDR3 is CASSPSQTGELFF. The CDR3 coding sequence is TGTGCCAGCTCACCCTCCCAGACCGGGGAGCTGTTTTTT.

The rearrangement joins TRBV10-3 to TRBJ2-5; D not resolved. The germline V gene has CDR1 ENHRY and CDR2 SYGVKD. The CDR3 runs to 13 residues. The germline V and J ends were trimmed by 3 bases and 5 bases, with 10 bases remaining between them. For the CDR3, the DNA is TGTGCCATCAGTGAAGACTCGTCGGAGACCCAGTACTTC. This codes for CAISEDSSETQYF.